The present T cell receptor (beta chain) was sequenced within a study of blood T cell repertoires in COVID-19. Study-level information: Samples representing acute and convalescent COVID-19 were sourced from the United States, Italy and Spain. T cells, B-cell-depleted T cells, or PBMCs supplied cDNA or gDNA.

This clone has at least ten counts. V shed 0 bases and J 7 bases; nucleotides not matched to a gene: 8. CDR3 size: 16 residues. Germline V CDR1 and CDR2: LGHDT, YNNKEL (reference sequence). In the authors' workflow: Reference gene primer amplification gave estimated nucleated cell counts. The method was immunoSEQ multiplex PCR; TCRdb's version includes in-frame clones alone and lacks a portion of them. For V, J and clone size, that table is used; D and trimming come from the DNA. The sample has under 300,000 clones, approximately 78% seen once. Material for sequencing was peripheral blood. V is TRBV3-1 (or the pseudogene TRBV3-2) and J is TRBJ2-1, with TRBD2 identical over 8 bases. This TCR was sampled from a woman aged 18-29 years with acute or convalescent COVID-19. CDR3 loop: CASSQEPIAGWNEQFF. The DNA for the CDR3 is TGTGCCAGCAGCCAAGAACCAATAGCGGGATGGAATGAGCAGTTCTTC.